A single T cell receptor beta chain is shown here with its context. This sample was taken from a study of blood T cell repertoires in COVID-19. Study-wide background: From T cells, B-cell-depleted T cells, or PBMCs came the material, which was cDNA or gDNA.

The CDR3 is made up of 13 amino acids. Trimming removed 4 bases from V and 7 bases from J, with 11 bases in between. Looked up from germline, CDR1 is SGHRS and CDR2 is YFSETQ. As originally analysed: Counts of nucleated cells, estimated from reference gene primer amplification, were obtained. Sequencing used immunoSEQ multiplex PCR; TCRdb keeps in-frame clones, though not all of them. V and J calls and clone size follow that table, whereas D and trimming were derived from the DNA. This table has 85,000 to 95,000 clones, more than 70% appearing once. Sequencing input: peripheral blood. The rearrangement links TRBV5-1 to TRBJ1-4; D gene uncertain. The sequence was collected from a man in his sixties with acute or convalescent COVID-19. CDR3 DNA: TGCGCCAGCAGCCCCGGGTGGTCTGAAAAACTGTTTTTT. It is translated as CASSPGWSEKLFF.